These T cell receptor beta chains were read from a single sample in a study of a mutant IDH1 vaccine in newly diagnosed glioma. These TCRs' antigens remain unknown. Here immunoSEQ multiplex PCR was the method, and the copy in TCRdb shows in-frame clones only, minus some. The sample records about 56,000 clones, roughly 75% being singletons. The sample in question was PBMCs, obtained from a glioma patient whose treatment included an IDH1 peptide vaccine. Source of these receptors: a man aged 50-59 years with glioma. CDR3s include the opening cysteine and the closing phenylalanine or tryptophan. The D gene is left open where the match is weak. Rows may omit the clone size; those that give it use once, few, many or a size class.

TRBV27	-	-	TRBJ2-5	CASKKRGWETQYF	TGTGCCAGCAAAAAAAGGGGGTGGGAGACCCAGTACTTC
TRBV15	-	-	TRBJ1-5	CATSRGQPYQPQHF	TGTGCCACCAGCAGAGGACAGCCCTATCAGCCCCAGCATTTT
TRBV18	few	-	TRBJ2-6	CASSPSDGANVLTF	TGTGCCAGCTCACCAAGCGATGGGGCCAACGTCCTGACTTTC
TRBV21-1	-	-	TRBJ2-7	CASSKDGGFYEQYF	TGTGCCAGCAGCAAAGACGGGGGGTTCTACGAGCAGTACTTC
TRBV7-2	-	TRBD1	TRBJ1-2	CASSPGLAGGDYGYTF	TGTGCCAGCAGCCCCGGCTTAGCAGGGGGAGACTATGGCTACACCTTC
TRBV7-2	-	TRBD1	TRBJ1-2	CASSLAAGTGYGYTF	TGTGCCAGCAGCTTAGCGGCCGGGACAGGGTATGGCTACACCTTC
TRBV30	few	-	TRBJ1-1	CAWSSLEGPGTEAFF	TGTGCCTGGAGTTCCCTTGAGGGGCCGGGGACTGAAGCTTTCTTT
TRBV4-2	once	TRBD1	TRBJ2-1	CASSQGGQGRYNEQFF	TGTGCCAGCAGCCAGGGGGGACAGGGGAGATACAATGAGCAGTTCTTC
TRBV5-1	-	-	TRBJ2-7	CASNPEVPGGYEQYF	TGCGCCAGCAATCCAGAAGTACCTGGAGGTTACGAGCAGTACTTC
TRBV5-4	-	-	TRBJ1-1	CASSLNGGTEAFF	TGTGCCAGCAGCTTGAACGGGGGTACTGAAGCTTTCTTT
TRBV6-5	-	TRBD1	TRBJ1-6	CASSDRGDNSPLHF	TGTGCCAGCAGTGACAGGGGTGATAATTCACCCCTCCACTTT
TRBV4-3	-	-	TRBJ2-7	CASSQAKSAEQYF	TGCGCCAGCAGCCAAGCAAAGAGCGCCGAGCAGTACTTC
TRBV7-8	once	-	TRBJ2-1	CASSLDGSYNEQFF	TGTGCCAGCAGTCTGGACGGCTCCTACAATGAGCAGTTCTTC
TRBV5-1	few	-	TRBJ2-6	CASSFRGSGANVLTF	TGCGCCAGCAGCTTTAGAGGGTCAGGGGCCAACGTCCTGACTTTC
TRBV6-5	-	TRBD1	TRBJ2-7	CASRRARTGPFEQYF	TGTGCCAGCAGGAGAGCTCGGACAGGGCCGTTTGAGCAGTACTTC
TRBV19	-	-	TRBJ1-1	CASSPPRGLNTEAFF	TGTGCCAGTAGTCCTCCTAGGGGCTTGAACACTGAAGCTTTCTTT
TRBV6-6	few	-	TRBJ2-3	CASMRSENTDTQYF	TGTGCCAGCATGCGGAGTGAGAATACAGATACGCAGTATTTT
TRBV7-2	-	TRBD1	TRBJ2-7	CASSLAGTGVYYEQYF	TGTGCCAGCAGCTTAGCCGGGACAGGGGTTTACTACGAGCAGTACTTC
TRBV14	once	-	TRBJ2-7	CASSQVGADEQYF	TGTGCCAGCAGCCAGGTAGGGGCTGACGAGCAGTACTTC
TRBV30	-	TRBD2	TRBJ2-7	CAWDGEGFSYEQYF	TGTGCCTGGGACGGGGAGGGGTTCTCCTACGAGCAGTACTTC
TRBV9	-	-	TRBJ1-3	CASGDSGRNTIYF	TGTGCCAGCGGTGACAGCGGTAGAAACACCATATATTTT
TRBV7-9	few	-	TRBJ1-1	CASSFHLTRDDTEAFF	TGTGCCAGCAGCTTCCACCTGACAAGGGACGACACTGAAGCTTTCTTT
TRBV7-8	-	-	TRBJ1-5	CASSLDPNQPQHF	TGTGCCAGCAGCTTAGATCCCAATCAGCCCCAGCATTTT
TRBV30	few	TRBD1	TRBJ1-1	CAWSGQGWSEAFF	TGTGCCTGGAGTGGACAGGGCTGGTCTGAAGCTTTCTTT
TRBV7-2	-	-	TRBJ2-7	CASSPDKEFVFEQYF	TGTGCCAGCAGCCCGGACAAAGAGTTTGTTTTTGAGCAGTACTTC
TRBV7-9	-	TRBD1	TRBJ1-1	CASSLAKGARTEAFF	TGTGCCAGCAGCTTAGCTAAGGGGGCGAGGACTGAAGCTTTCTTT
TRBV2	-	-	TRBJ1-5	CASSASSGWQPQHF	TGTGCCAGCAGTGCGTCGTCAGGTTGGCAGCCCCAGCATTTT
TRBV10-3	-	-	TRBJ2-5	CAISENERETQYF	TGTGCCATCAGTGAAAATGAAAGGGAGACCCAGTACTTC
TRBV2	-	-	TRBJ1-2	CASSGDLEGYTF	TGTGCCAGCAGTGGGGACCTGGAGGGCTACACCTTC
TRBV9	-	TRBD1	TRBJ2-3	CASSVDPRGLADTQYF	TGTGCCAGCAGCGTAGACCCCAGGGGGCTGGCAGATACGCAGTATTTT
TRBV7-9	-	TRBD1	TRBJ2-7	CASSYRSQDRGGEQYF	TGTGCCAGCAGCTACCGTAGCCAGGACAGGGGAGGCGAGCAGTACTTC
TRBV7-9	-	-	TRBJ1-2	CASSLVGREYGYTF	TGTGCCAGCAGCTTGGTGGGCAGGGAATATGGCTACACCTTC
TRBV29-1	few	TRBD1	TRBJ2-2	CSVSGGTGGIGELFF	TGCAGCGTTTCGGGGGGGACAGGGGGCATCGGGGAGCTGTTTTTT
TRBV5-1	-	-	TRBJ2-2	CASSTALQGVENTGELFF	TGCGCCAGCTCAACGGCCTTACAGGGAGTCGAAAACACCGGGGAGCTGTTTTTT
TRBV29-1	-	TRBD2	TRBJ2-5	CSVPPPTSGLGTQYF	TGCAGCGTCCCTCCCCCGACTAGCGGTCTCGGGACCCAGTACTTC
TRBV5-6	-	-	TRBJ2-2	CASSFGDNTFTGELFF	TGTGCCAGCAGCTTTGGGGATAACACCTTCACCGGGGAGCTGTTTTTT
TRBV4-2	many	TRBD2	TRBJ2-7	CASSQEGGGSYEQYF	TGTGCCAGCAGCCAAGAAGGCGGGGGGTCGTATGAGCAGTACTTC
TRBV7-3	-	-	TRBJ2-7	CASSLTVADEQYF	TGTGCCAGCAGCTTAACGGTGGCGGACGAGCAGTACTTC
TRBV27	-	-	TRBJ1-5	CASSPVGGDQPQHF	TGTGCCAGCAGCCCCGTCGGGGGCGATCAGCCCCAGCATTTT
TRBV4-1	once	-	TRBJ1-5	CASSPQLNQPQHF	TGCGCCAGCAGCCCCCAACTCAATCAGCCCCAGCATTTT
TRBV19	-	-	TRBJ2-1	CASSIGGGHNEQFF	TGTGCCAGTAGTATAGGCGGGGGCCACAATGAGCAGTTCTTC
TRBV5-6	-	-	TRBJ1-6	CASSWGRSSLHF	TGTGCCAGCAGCTGGGGGAGGAGTTCCCTCCACTTT
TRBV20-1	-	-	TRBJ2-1	CSARLQGEQFF	TGCAGTGCTCGCCTCCAAGGCGAGCAGTTCTTC
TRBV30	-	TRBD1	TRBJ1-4	CAWSRDRGSNEKLFF	TGTGCCTGGAGTCGGGACAGGGGTTCTAATGAAAAACTGTTTTTT
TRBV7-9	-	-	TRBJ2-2	CASSPSGTGELFF	TGTGCCAGCAGCCCATCCGGAACCGGGGAGCTGTTTTTT
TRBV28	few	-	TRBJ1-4	CASSLFGVTNEKLFF	TGTGCCAGCAGTTTATTCGGGGTTACTAATGAAAAACTGTTTTTT